Shown below are 8 T cell receptor beta chains from a single sample sequenced in a study. TCRdb called the RT-PCR reads again in MiXCR, with one record for every CDR3 protein. The sample consists of about 680,000 distinct CDR3 sequences, around 14% of them appearing once. Sequences were obtained from memory CD4+ T cells from blood. The receptors shown here come from a female donor in good health, serving as a healthy control.

This clonotype was observed a few times. The V and J genes are TRBV4-2 and TRBJ1-4, with D possibly TRBD1 on 5 matching bases. CDR1 and CDR2 from the germline V gene are LGHNA and YNFKEQ. This CDR3 has 14 residues. Between the trimmed V and J ends, which lost 7 bases and 8 bases, there was a span of 17 bases. As DNA, the CDR3 is TGTGCCAGCATGGAAGGGGCCCAAGGGGAAAAACTGTTTTTT. This encodes CASMEGAQGEKLFF.

The chain carries TRBV20-1 and TRBJ2-1, with D tentatively TRBD1 or TRBD2 (6 bases each). Germline V gene data show CDR1 as DFQATT and CDR2 as SNEGSKA (reference sequence). This CDR3 comprises 12 residues. Here the CDR3 reads CTSGGGRNEQFF. As DNA, the CDR3 is TGCACCTCCGGGGGCGGACGGAATGAGCAGTTCTTC.

The V call is TRBV5-6, the J call TRBJ1-1; 7 bases are shared with TRBD1. The CDR3 runs 15 residues. From germline, CDR1 is SGHDT and CDR2 YYEEEE. J lost 5 bases, V lost 0 bases, and 7 bases had no gene match. The CDR3 sequence is CASSLGGRGTTEAFF. The DNA of the CDR3 is TGTGCCAGCAGCTTGGGGGGCAGGGGGACGACTGAAGCTTTCTTT.

This clonotype was observed many times. The chain uses TRBV6-1 and TRBJ2-1; 13 nucleotides align to TRBD2. The V gene end was trimmed by 6 bases and the J gene end by 7 bases; junction bases not matched to a gene: 6. Germline V gene data show CDR1 as MNHNS and CDR2 as SASEGT. This CDR3 has 15 residues. CDR3 bases: TGTGCCAGCAGGCGACTAGCGGGAGGAGGGAATGAGCAGTTCTTC. Translating it yields CASRRLAGGGNEQFF.

This clonotype turned up a few times. The J gene is TRBJ2-5, the V gene TRBV5-1; D gene ambiguous. Germline V gives CDR1 SGHRS, CDR2 YFSETQ. V was pared by 3 bases and J by 9 bases, with 18 bases between. CDR3 length: 14 residues. DNA of the CDR3: TGCGCCAGCAGCTCCACTTATCAAGAGACGTCCCAGTACTTC. Translated: CASSSTYQETSQYF. Full variable domain (rest looked up from reference TRBV5-1 and TRBJ2-5): KAGVTQTPRYLIKTRGQQVTLSCSPISGHRSVSWYQQTPGQGLQFLFEYFSETQRNKGNFPGRFSGRQFSNSRSEMNVSTLELGDSALYLCASSSTYQETSQYFGPGTRLLVL.

This clonotype was recorded a few times. This chain uses TRBV12-3 or TRBV12-4 with TRBJ2-6, with D unresolved. The CDR3 extends over 12 amino acids. The V end lost 8 bases, the J end lost 4 bases, and 6 bases lay between the germline ends. This CDR3 reads CASAGGANVLTF. The DNA of the CDR3 is TGTGCCAGCGCTGGGGGGGCCAACGTCCTGACTTTC.

The rearrangement uses TRBV5-1 and TRBJ2-2, with 7 bases identical to TRBD1. The V gene end was trimmed by 4 bases and the J gene end by 6 bases; junction bases not matched to a gene: 9. The CDR3 loop spans 15 amino acids. Germline V gene lookup returns CDR1 SGHRS and CDR2 YFSETQ. CDR3 coding DNA: TGCGCCAGCAGCCTTGGGACAGAAGGCGCCGGGGAGCTGTTTTTT. Translation: CASSLGTEGAGELFF.

This clonotype has a handful of counts. This chain links TRBV21-1 with TRBJ2-5. TRBV21-1 is deemed a pseudogene. The CDR3 has 14 residues. The CDR3 spells CASSKDGDKETQYF. CDR3 in DNA: TGTGCCAGCAGCAAAGACGGGGACAAGGAGACCCAGTACTTC.